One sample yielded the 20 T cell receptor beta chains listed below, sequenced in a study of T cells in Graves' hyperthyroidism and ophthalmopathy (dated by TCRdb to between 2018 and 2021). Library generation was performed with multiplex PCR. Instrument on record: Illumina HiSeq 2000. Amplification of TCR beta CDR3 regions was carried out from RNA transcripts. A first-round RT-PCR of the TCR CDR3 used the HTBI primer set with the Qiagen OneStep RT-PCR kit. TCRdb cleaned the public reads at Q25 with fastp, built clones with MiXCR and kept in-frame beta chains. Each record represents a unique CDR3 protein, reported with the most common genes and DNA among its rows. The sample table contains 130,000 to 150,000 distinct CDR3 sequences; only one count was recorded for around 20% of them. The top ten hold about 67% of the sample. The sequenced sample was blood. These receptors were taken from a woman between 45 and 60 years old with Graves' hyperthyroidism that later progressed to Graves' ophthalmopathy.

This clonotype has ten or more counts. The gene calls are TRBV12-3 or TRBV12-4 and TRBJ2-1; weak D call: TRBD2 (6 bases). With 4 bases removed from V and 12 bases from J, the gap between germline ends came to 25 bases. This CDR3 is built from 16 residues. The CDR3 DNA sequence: TGTGCCAGCAGTTGGATGGCGGGAAGGAGGGCAATGCCGCAGTTCTTC. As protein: CASSWMAGRRAMPQFF.

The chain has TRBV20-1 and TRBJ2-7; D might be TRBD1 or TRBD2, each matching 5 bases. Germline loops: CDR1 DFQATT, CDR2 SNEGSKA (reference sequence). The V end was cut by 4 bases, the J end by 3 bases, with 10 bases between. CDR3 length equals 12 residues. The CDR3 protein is CSAKGPLYEQYF. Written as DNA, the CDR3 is TGCAGTGCTAAGGGACCGCTCTACGAGCAGTACTTC.

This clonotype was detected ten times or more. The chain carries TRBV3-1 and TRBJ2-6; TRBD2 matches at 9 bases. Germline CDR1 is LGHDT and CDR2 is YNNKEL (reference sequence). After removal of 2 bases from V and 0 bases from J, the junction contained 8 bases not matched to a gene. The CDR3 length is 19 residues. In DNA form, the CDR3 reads TGTGCCAGCAGCCAAACGCCGGGACTAGCTCGCTCTGGGGCCAACGTCCTGACTTTC. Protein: CASSQTPGLARSGANVLTF.

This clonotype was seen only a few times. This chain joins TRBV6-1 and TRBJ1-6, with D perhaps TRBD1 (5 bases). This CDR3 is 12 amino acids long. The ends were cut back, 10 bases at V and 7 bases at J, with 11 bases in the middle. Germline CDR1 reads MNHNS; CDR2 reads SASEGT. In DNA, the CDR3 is TGTGCCACCAAGGCAGGGAATTCACCCCTCCACTTT. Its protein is CATKAGNSPLHF.

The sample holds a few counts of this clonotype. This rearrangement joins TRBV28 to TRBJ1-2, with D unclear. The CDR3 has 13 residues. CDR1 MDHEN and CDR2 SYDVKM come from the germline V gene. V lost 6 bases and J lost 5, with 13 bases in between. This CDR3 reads CASSFPPKYGYTF. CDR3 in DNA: TGTGCCAGCAGCTTTCCCCCAAAATATGGCTACACCTTC.

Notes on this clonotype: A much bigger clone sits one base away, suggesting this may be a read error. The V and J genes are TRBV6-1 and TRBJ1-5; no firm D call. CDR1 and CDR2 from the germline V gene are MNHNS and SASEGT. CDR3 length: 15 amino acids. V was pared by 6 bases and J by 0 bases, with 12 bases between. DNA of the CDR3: TGTGCCAGCAGCCCCGCAGGCTATAGCAATCAGCCCCAGCATTTT. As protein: CASSPAGYSNQPQHF.

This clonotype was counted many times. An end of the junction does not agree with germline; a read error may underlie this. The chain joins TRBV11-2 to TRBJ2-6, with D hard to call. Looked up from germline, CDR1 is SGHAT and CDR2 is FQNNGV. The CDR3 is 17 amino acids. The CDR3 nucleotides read TGTGCCAGCAGCTTGTCTGGGGTTAGCTCTGGGACCAACGTCCTGACTTTC. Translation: CASSLSGVSSGTNVLTF.

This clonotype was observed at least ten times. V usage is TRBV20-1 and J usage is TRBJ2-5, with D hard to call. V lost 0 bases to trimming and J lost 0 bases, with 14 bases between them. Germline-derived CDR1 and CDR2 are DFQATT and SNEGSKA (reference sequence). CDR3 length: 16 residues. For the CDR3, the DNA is TGCAGTGCTAGAGACCCTGGTTTTCAATACCAAGAGACCCAGTACTTC. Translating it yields CSARDPGFQYQETQYF.

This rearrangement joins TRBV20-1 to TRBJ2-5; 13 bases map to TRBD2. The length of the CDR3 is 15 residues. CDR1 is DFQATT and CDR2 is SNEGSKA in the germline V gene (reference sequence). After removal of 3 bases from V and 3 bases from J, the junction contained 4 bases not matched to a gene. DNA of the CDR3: TGCAGTGCTAGCCCGGGACTAGCGGGAAAAGAGACCCAGTACTTC. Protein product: CSASPGLAGKETQYF.

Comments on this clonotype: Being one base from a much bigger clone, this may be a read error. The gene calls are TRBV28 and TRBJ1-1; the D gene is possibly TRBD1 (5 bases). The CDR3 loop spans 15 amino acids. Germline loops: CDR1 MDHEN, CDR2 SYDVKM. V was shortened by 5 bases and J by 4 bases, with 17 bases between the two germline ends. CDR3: CASSEGRGRTTEAFF. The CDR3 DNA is TGTGCCAGCAGTGAGGGACGGGGGAGGACCACTGAAGCTTTCTTT. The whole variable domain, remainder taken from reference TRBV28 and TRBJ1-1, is DVKVTQSSRYLVKRTGEKVFLECVQDMDHENMFWYRQDPGLGLRLIYFSYDVKMKEKGDIPEGYSVSREKKERFSLILESASTNQTSMYLCASSEGRGRTTEAFFGQGTRLTVV.

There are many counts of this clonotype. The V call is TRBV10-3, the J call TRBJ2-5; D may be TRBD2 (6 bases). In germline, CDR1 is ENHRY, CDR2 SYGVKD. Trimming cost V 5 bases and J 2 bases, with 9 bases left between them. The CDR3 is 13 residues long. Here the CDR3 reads CAISIGGQETQYF. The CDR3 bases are TGTGCCATCAGTATCGGGGGTCAAGAGACCCAGTACTTC.

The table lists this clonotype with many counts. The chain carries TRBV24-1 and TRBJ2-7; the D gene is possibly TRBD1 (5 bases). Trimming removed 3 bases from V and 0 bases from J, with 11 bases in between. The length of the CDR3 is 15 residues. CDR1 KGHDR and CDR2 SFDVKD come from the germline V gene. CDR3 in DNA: TGTGCCACCAGTGATACTCGACAGAGCTCCTACGAGCAGTACTTC. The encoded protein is CATSDTRQSSYEQYF.

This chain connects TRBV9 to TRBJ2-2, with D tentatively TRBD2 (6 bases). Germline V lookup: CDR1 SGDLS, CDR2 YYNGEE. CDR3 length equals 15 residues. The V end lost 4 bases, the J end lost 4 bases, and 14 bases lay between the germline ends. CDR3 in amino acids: CASSLLGGRTGELFF. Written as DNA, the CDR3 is TGTGCCAGCAGCCTCTTGGGGGGTCGCACCGGGGAGCTGTTTTTT.

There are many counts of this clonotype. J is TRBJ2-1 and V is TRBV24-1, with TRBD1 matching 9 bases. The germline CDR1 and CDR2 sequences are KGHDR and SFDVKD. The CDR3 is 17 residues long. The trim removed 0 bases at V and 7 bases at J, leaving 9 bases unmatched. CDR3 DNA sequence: TGTGCCACCAGTGATTTGCAGTCGGAGACAGGGGGTAATGAGCAGTTCTTC. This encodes CATSDLQSETGGNEQFF.

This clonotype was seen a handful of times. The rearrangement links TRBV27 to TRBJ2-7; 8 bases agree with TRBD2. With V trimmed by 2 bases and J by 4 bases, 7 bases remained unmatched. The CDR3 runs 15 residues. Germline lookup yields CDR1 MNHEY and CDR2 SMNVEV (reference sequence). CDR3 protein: CASSLGSGSLYEQYF. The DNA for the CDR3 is TGTGCCAGCAGTTTAGGCAGCGGGAGTTTGTACGAGCAGTACTTC.

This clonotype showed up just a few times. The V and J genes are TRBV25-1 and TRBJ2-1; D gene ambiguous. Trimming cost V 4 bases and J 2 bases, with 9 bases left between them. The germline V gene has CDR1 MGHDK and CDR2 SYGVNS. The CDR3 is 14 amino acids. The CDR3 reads CASSAWIPYNEQFF. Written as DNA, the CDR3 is TGTGCCAGCAGTGCCTGGATCCCCTACAATGAGCAGTTCTTC.

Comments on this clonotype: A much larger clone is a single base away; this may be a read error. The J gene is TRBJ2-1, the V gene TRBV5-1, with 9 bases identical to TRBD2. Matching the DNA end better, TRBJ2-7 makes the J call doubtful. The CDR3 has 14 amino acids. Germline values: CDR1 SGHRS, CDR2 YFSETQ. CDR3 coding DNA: TGCGCCAGCAGCGGTAGCGGGAGCCACAATGAGCAGTACTTC. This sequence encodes CASSGSGSHNEQYF.

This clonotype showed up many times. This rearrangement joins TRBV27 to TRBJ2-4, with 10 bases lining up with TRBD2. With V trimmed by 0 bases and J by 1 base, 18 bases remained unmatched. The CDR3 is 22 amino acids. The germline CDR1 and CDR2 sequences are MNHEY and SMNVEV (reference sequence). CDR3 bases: TGTGCCAGCAGTTTATCTCCCGCCAGGCTAGCGGGAGATATTAGGGCCAAAAACATTCAGTACTTC. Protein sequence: CASSLSPARLAGDIRAKNIQYF.

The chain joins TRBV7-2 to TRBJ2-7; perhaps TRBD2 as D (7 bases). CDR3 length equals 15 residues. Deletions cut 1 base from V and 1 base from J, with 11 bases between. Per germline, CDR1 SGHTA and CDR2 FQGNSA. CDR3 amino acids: CASSLEGGGSYEQYF. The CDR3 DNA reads TGTGCCAGCAGCTTAGAGGGGGGGGGATCCTACGAGCAGTACTTC.

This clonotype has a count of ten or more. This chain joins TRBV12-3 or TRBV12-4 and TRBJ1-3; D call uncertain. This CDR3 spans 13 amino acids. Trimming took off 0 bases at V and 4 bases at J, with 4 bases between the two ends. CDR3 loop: CASSLAPGNTIYF. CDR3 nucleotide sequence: TGTGCCAGCAGTTTAGCACCAGGAAACACCATATATTTT.